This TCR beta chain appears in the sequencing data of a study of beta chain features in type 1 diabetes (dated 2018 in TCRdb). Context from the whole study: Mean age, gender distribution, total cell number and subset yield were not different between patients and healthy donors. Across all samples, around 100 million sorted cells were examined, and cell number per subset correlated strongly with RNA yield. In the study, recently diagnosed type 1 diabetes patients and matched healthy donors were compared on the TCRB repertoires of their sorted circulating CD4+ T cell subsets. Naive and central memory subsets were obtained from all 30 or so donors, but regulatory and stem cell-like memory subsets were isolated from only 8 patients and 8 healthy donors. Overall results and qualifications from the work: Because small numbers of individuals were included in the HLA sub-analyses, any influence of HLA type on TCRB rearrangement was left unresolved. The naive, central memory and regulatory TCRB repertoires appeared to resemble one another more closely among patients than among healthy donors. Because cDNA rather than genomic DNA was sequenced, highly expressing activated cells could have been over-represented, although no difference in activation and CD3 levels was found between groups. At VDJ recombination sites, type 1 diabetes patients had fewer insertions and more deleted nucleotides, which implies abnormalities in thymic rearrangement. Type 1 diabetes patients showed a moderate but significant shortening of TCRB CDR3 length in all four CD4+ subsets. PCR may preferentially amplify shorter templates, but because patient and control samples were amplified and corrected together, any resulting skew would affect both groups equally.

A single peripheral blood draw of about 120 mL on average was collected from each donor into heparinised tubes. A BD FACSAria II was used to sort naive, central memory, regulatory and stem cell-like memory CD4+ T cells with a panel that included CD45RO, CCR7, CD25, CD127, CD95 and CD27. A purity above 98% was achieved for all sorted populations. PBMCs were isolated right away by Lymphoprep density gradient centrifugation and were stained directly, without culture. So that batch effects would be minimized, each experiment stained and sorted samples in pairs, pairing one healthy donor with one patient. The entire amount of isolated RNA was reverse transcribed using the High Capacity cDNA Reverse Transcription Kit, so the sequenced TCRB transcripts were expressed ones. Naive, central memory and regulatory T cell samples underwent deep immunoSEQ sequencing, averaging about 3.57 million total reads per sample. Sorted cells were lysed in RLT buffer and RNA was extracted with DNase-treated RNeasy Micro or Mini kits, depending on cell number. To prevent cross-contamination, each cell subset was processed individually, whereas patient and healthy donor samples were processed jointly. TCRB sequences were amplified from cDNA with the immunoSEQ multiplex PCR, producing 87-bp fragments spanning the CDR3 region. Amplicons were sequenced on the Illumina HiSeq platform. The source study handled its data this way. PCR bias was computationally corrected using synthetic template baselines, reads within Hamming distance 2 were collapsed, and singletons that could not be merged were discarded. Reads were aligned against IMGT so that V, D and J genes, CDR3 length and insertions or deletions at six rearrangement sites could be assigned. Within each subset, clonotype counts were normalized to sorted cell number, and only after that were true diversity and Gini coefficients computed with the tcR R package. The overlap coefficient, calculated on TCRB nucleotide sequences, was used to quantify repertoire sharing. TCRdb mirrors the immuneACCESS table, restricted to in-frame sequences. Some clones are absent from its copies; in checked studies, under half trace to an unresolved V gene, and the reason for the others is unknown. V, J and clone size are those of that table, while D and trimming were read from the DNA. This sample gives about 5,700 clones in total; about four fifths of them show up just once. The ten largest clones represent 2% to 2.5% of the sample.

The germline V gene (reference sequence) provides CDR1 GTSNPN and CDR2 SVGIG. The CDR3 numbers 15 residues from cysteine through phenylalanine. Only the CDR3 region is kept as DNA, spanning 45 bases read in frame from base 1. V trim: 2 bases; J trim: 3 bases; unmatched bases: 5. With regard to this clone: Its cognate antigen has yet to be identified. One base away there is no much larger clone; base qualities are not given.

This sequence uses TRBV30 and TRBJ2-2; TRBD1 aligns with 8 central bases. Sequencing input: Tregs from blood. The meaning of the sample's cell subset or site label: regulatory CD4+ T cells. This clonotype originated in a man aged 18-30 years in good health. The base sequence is TGTGCCTGGAGTCAGGGGGCGAGGGACACCGGGGAGCTGTTTTTT. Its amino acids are CAWSQGARDTGELFF.